The TCR beta chain described here comes from a study of blood T cells in healthy people across ages. Study-wide results and limits: Long-lived donors exceeded aged donors in naive CD4+ cells and diversity. Per million T cells, TCR beta diversity dropped roughly linearly as age increased.

As for this clonotype: The antigen is undetermined.

With a J-beta primer mix and a sample-barcoded 5' primer, a second PCR ran 7 to 11 cycles. Every cDNA molecule carried a tag from a template-switch adaptor bearing 12 random nucleotides. TCRdb re-called the 5' RACE reads with MiXCR, one entry per CDR3 protein. Seen here are approximately 830,000 distinct CDR3 sequences, approximately 59% observed once, and the top ten hold around 30%. Germline V gene sequence: CDR1 LNHDA, CDR2 SQIVND (reference sequence). The CDR3 contains 13 residues. The ends were cut back, 6 bases at V and 2 bases at J, with 11 bases in the middle. Extracted total RNA amounted to at least 5 micrograms for each sample.

Input material: blood. The chain recombines TRBV19 with TRBJ2-7; D is unresolved. This receptor was obtained from a man aged 25 to 45 in good health. The DNA for the CDR3 is TGTGCCAGTAGCCCCATGCCGCCCTACGAGCAGTACTTC. This sequence encodes CASSPMPPYEQYF.